The 25 T cell receptor beta chains listed next were all sequenced from one sample in a study of Graves' ophthalmopathy and Graves' hyperthyroidism. The study amplified TCR beta CDR3 regions using RNA transcripts. Scientists carried out first-round RT-PCR using HTBI primers and then a second-round multiplex PCR. TCRdb fed the multiplex PCR reads into MiXCR, producing one record per CDR3 protein. The sample holds more than 1,000,000 distinct CDR3 sequences; 35% to 45% are singletons and the top ten take approximately 12%. The specimen was peripheral blood or thyroid tissue (not recorded which). The receptor source for this set is an adult man with Graves' hyperthyroidism.

This clonotype was observed many times. This chain connects TRBV9 to TRBJ1-2, with 10 bases matching TRBD1. There are 14 residues in the CDR3. J lost 6 bases, V lost 4 bases, and 6 bases had no gene match. Germline-derived CDR1 and CDR2 are SGDLS and YYNGEE. The CDR3 coding sequence is TGTGCCAGCAGCCAGGCGGGACAGGGGAATGGCTACACCTTC. This encodes CASSQAGQGNGYTF.

The CDR3 nucleotides read TGCAGTGCTAACCCGGACCGAGGGGGGGTCAATCAGCCCCAGCATTTT. Its translation is CSANPDRGGVNQPQHF. This chain joins TRBV20-1 and TRBJ1-5, with D possibly being TRBD1 (6 bases). Germline CDR1 reads DFQATT; CDR2 reads SNEGSKA (reference sequence). CDR3 length equals 16 residues. V lost 4 bases to trimming and J lost 3 bases, with 19 bases between them.

There are many counts of this clonotype. V is TRBV4-1 and J is TRBJ1-1; maybe TRBD1 (5 bases). The germline V and J ends were trimmed by 2 bases and 11 bases, with 18 bases remaining between them. Per the germline V gene, CDR1 is MGHRA and CDR2 is YSYEKL. CDR3 size: 14 residues. The chain's CDR3 is CASSQLPQSGTAFF. In DNA, the CDR3 is TGCGCCAGCAGCCAACTCCCCCAAAGCGGGACTGCTTTCTTT.

V gene TRBV7-2 combines with J gene TRBJ2-2; 9 positions match TRBD2. V trimming: 1 base; J trimming: 4 bases; junction bases outside the gene matches: 4. This CDR3 is 16 amino acids long. CDR1 SGHTA and CDR2 FQGNSA come from the germline V gene. CDR3 nucleotide sequence: TGTGCCAGCAGCTTAGTCGGGACTAGCCGCACCGGGGAGCTGTTTTTT. Protein sequence: CASSLVGTSRTGELFF.

As for this clonotype: A read error may be the cause here, since a much bigger clone is one base away. The chain recombines TRBV15 with TRBJ2-7, with no clear D. The germline gives CDR1 LNHNV, CDR2 YYDKDF (reference sequence). CDR3 size: 14 residues. Here the CDR3 DNA reads TGTGCCACCAGCAGAGTTAGAAGCTCCTACAAGCAGTACTTC. Amino acid sequence: CATSRVRSSYKQYF.

Only a few counts were recorded for this clonotype. V gene TRBV10-3 combines with J gene TRBJ1-3; TRBD1 aligns across 7 bases. The CDR3 has 18 amino acids. CDR1 and CDR2 (germline): ENHRY, SYGVKD. The J segment lost 1 base and the V segment lost 3 bases, leaving 12 bases of the junction unmatched. The DNA of the CDR3 is TGTGCCATCAGTGATCGGCATAAAGGGGGCCCTTCTGGAAACACCATATATTTT. Translated, it gives CAISDRHKGGPSGNTIYF.

DNA for the CDR3: TGTGCCACCAGCAGAGGTGGTCAGGACGGCAATGAAAAACTGTTTTTT. As protein: CATSRGGQDGNEKLFF. The chain uses TRBV15 and TRBJ1-4; D is unresolved. Germline V gene data show CDR1 as LNHNV and CDR2 as YYDKDF (reference sequence). This CDR3 comprises 16 residues. Trimming removed 1 base at V and 5 bases at J, with 14 bases between.

In this sample, this clonotype turned up many times. The chain couples TRBV24-1 to TRBJ1-1, with 9 bases fitting TRBD1. The V gene end was trimmed by 3 bases and the J gene end by 4 bases; junction bases not matched to a gene: 11. There are 17 residues in the CDR3. Germline lookup yields CDR1 KGHDR and CDR2 SFDVKD. CDR3 nucleotides: TGTGCCACCAGTGATCCACCGGGACAGGGAGGAGGCACTGAAGCTTTCTTT. Its protein product is CATSDPPGQGGGTEAFF.

In this sample, this clonotype turned up many times. This chain connects TRBV19 to TRBJ2-7; D is undetermined. The germline V and J ends were trimmed by 1 base and 2 bases, with 9 bases remaining between them. In germline, CDR1 is LNHDA, CDR2 SQIVND (reference sequence). CDR3 length equals 14 residues. CDR3: CASSIGTATYEQYF. The DNA for the CDR3 is TGTGCCAGTAGTATAGGGACGGCGACCTACGAGCAGTACTTC.

The chain joins TRBV20-1 to TRBJ2-5, with 8 bases fitting TRBD1. The CDR3 consists of 13 residues. Germline loops: CDR1 DFQATT, CDR2 SNEGSKA (reference sequence). The V and J ends lost 1 base and 7 bases, in that order; junction bases with no gene match: 5. The CDR3 nucleotides read TGCAGTGCTAGAGGGCTAGGGACAGGGACCCAGTACTTC. It yields the protein CSARGLGTGTQYF.

At least ten counts were recorded for this clonotype. The gene calls are TRBV7-8 and TRBJ1-5; the D is unclear. In germline, CDR1 is SGHVS, CDR2 FQNEAQ. The length of the CDR3 is 16 residues. V lost 4 bases and J 0 bases, leaving 13 bases between the germline ends. The CDR3 here is CASSSPAGYSNQPQHF. The CDR3 nucleotides are TGTGCCAGCAGCTCCCCGGCGGGATATAGCAATCAGCCCCAGCATTTT.

Worth noting for this clonotype: Likely a read error: the CDR3 ends without its conserved phenylalanine or tryptophan. V is TRBV20-1 and J is TRBJ1-1; no definite D call. The germline V gene encodes CDR1 DFQATT and CDR2 SNEGSKA (reference sequence). V lost 6 bases and J lost 1, with 6 bases in between. There are 11 residues in the CDR3. CDR3 bases: TGCAGTGCCCACGAGAACACTGAAGCTTTCCTT. Protein product: CSAHENTEAFL.

The chain combines TRBV29-1 with TRBJ1-1; 7 bases match TRBD1. The length of the CDR3 is 14 residues. Unmatched junction bases numbered 9, after V lost 4 bases and J lost 4 bases. Germline V gene lookup returns CDR1 SQVTM and CDR2 ANQGSEA. CDR3 sequence reads: CSVGNRGGGTEAFF. The CDR3 nucleotides read TGCAGCGTTGGAAACAGGGGAGGGGGCACTGAAGCTTTCTTT.

In this sample, this clonotype turned up many times. This sequence joins TRBV29-1 and TRBJ1-2; D is possibly TRBD1 (5 bases). The CDR3 runs 13 residues. V was shortened by 7 bases and J by 7 bases, with 19 bases between the two germline ends. Germline assignment: CDR1 SQVTM and CDR2 ANQGSEA. The CDR3, as DNA: TGCAGCGCGGAATCCGGAACAGGTCGTGGCTACACCTTC. It yields the protein CSAESGTGRGYTF. Full variable domain (rest looked up from reference TRBV29-1 and TRBJ1-2): SAVISQKPSRDICQRGTSLTIQCQVDSQVTMMFWYRQQPGQSLTLIATANQGSEATYESGFVIDKFPISRPNLTFSTLTVSNMSPEDSSIYLCSAESGTGRGYTFGSGTRLTVV.

This clonotype was observed at least ten times. This chain links TRBV2 with TRBJ1-2, with D possibly matching TRBD1 (5 bases). This CDR3 region has 14 residues. V was clipped by 6 bases and J by 8 bases, with 19 bases between them. Germline values: CDR1 SNHLY, CDR2 FYNNEI. CDR3: CASRAVTGTEGYTF. Written as DNA, the CDR3 is TGTGCCAGCAGGGCCGTCACCGGGACGGAAGGCTACACCTTC.

V usage is TRBV24-1 and J usage is TRBJ1-2, with 8 bases matching TRBD1. There are 15 residues in the CDR3. With 7 bases clipped from V and 5 bases from J, the junction kept 11 bases outside the gene matches. Germline CDR1 KGHDR, CDR2 SFDVKD. CDR3 sequence (DNA): TGTGCCACCAGCAGCCCCTCGGACAGGGCGTATGGCTACACCTTC. Translated, it gives CATSSPSDRAYGYTF.

V is TRBV29-1 and J is TRBJ2-5, with TRBD1 matching 8 bases. The V gene's germline CDR1 is SQVTM and CDR2 ANQGSEA. The CDR3 loop spans 16 amino acids. The ends lost 3 bases at V and 1 base at J; junction bases unmatched: 10. DNA of the CDR3: TGCAGCGTTGACGCTACAGGGGGTGGAACCCAAGAGACCCAGTACTTC. Encoded protein: CSVDATGGGTQETQYF. The variable domain in full, completed from reference TRBV29-1 and TRBJ2-5, reads SAVISQKPSRDICQRGTSLTIQCQVDSQVTMMFWYRQQPGQSLTLIATANQGSEATYESGFVIDKFPISRPNLTFSTLTVSNMSPEDSSIYLCSVDATGGGTQETQYFGPGTRLLVL.

With respect to this clonotype: A junction boundary mismatches the germline segment, possibly from a read error. The gene calls are TRBV2 and TRBJ1-5, with 8 bases matching TRBD1. The CDR3 totals 14 residues. Germline lookup yields CDR1 SNHLY and CDR2 FYNNEI. In DNA, the CDR3 is TGTGCCAGCAGTTACCAGGGGGCGGGCCAGCCCCGGCATTTT. Its translation is CASSYQGAGQPRHF.

This clonotype has a handful of counts. This may arise from a read error, as a much more abundant clone is one base away. V and J are TRBV9 and TRBJ1-2; 8 bases agree with TRBD1. The CDR3 is 17 amino acids. J lost 3 bases, V lost 3 bases, and 13 bases had no gene match. Germline V gives CDR1 SGDLS, CDR2 YYNGEE. CDR3 DNA sequence: TGTGCCAGCAGCGAAGGTCCCGGGACAGGAACTGACTATGGCTACACCTTC. Protein product: CASSEGPGTGTDYGYTF.

In its sample, this clonotype was seen a few times. V usage is TRBV15 and J usage is TRBJ2-7; maybe TRBD1 (6 bases). Trimming took 0 bases from V and 3 from J, leaving 15 bases between them. Germline-derived CDR1 and CDR2 are LNHNV and YYDKDF (reference sequence). The CDR3 has 16 residues. The CDR3, as DNA: TGTGCCACCAGCAGAGATAGGGGGAGCCTTAACTACGAGCAGTACTTC. Translated: CATSRDRGSLNYEQYF.

The chain joins TRBV20-1 to TRBJ2-7; D perhaps matches TRBD1 (5 bases). V lost 6 bases and J lost 10, with 25 bases in between. CDR1 is DFQATT and CDR2 is SNEGSKA in the germline V gene (reference sequence). The CDR3 extends over 14 amino acids. For the CDR3, the DNA is TGCAGTGCAAACTATATCGGACAACTTTACAATCAGTACTTC. Amino acids: CSANYIGQLYNQYF.

This clonotype was detected many times. This chain joins TRBV15 and TRBJ2-7, with 12 bases that match TRBD1. Trimming at V came to 3 bases and at J to 7 bases, leaving 4 bases not matched to a gene. Germline V gene data show CDR1 as LNHNV and CDR2 as YYDKDF (reference sequence). There are 14 residues in the CDR3. CDR3 protein: CATSRGQGAREQYF. DNA for the CDR3: TGTGCCACCAGCAGGGGACAGGGGGCGCGTGAGCAGTACTTC.

The J gene is TRBJ2-7, the V gene TRBV6-1, with 9 bases matching TRBD1. With 7 bases clipped from V and 4 bases from J, the junction kept 11 bases outside the gene matches. Germline CDR1 is MNHNS and CDR2 is SASEGT. The CDR3 consists of 15 residues. The CDR3 DNA reads as TGTGCCAGCATTTCTACCGGGACAGGGCCTTACGAGCAGTACTTC. It specifies CASISTGTGPYEQYF.

The chain is built from TRBV7-2 and TRBJ2-5, with D perhaps matching TRBD1 (6 bases). Germline-derived CDR1 and CDR2 are SGHTA and FQGNSA. With 5 bases removed from V and 1 base from J, the gap between germline ends came to 17 bases. This CDR3 has 16 amino acids. Written as DNA, the CDR3 is TGTGCCAGCAGCCAGGGGACCCCAGGGGTCCAAGAGACCCAGTACTTC. It is translated as CASSQGTPGVQETQYF.

The rearrangement links TRBV10-3 to TRBJ2-2; weak D call: TRBD2 (6 bases). Trimming pared 8 bases from V and 1 base from J, leaving 8 bases between. CDR3 size: 13 residues. Germline loops: CDR1 ENHRY, CDR2 SYGVKD. The CDR3 reads CAIGGMNTGELFF. The CDR3 DNA reads as TGTGCCATCGGGGGGATGAACACCGGGGAGCTGTTTTTT.